Included here is one T cell receptor (beta chain) sequence, with context. What it binds is unknown. The germline gene is not matched at one end of the junction; a read error may be the cause. This record comes from a study of T-cell memory formation after mild COVID-19. Study context: Largely donor-specific sequence clusters came from a couple of donors. Overall study results and limits: Day 15 to 85 contracting clones showed balanced CD4/CD8; later expanders leaned CD4+. Researchers report contracting CD4+ clones mostly in CM and EM, with CD8+ clones in EMRA. Pre-infection memory harbored some responding clones, suggesting cross-reactive memory joined.

TCRdb called the 5' RACE reads again in MiXCR, with one record for every CDR3 protein. The sample shows about 560,000 distinct CDR3 sequences, 15% to 20% of them seen only once. This CDR3 is built from 13 residues. J is TRBJ1-5 and V is TRBV12-3 or TRBV12-4; 7 bases line up with TRBD1. Sequencing was performed on PBMCs or a T cell subset sorted from them (not recorded which). The clonotype originates from an adult woman who had mild COVID-19 (a few samples of this study predate the infection). Cell type and time point are not known. The CDR3 coding sequence is TGTGCCAGCAGTGGGACAGACTCGTACGGCAGGGATTTT. This sequence encodes CASSGTDSYGRDF.